These 20 T cell receptor beta chains were sequenced from one sample in a study of T cell responses to AZD1222 COVID-19 vaccine. Assay: immunoSEQ multiplex PCR; the TCRdb copy retains only in-frame clones and omits some. The sample includes about 160,000 clones, around 90% of them seen just once. This specimen consisted of peripheral blood, obtained on day 0 of MenACWY control vaccination. The receptors shown here come from an adult in good health.

The J gene is TRBJ1-1, the V gene TRBV28; D might be TRBD1 (5 bases). V dropped 7 bases and J dropped 8 bases, with 17 bases sitting between them. The CDR3 consists of 13 residues. Per the germline V gene, CDR1 is MDHEN and CDR2 is SYDVKM. CDR3 DNA: TGTGCCAGCACCATCCCAGGGAACATCGAAGCTTTCTTT. It is translated as CASTIPGNIEAFF. Full variable domain (outside the CDR3, taken from reference TRBV28 and TRBJ1-1): DVKVTQSSRYLVKRTGEKVFLECVQDMDHENMFWYRQDPGLGLRLIYFSYDVKMKEKGDIPEGYSVSREKKERFSLILESASTNQTSMYLCASTIPGNIEAFFGQGTRLTVV.

The chain carries TRBV7-2 and TRBJ2-7, with TRBD2 matching over 11 bases. V trimming: 5 bases; J trimming: 3 bases; junction bases outside the gene matches: 9. Germline CDR1 reads SGHTA; CDR2 reads FQGNSA. This CDR3 is built from 16 residues. Written as DNA, the CDR3 is TGTGCCAGCAGCATACGACCTGGACTAGCGGGCTACGAGCAGTACTTC. Translated, it gives CASSIRPGLAGYEQYF.

The chain is built from TRBV15 and TRBJ1-5; D is unresolved. The CDR3 is 16 residues long. V lost 1 base to trimming and J lost 2 bases, with 12 bases between them. Germline CDR1 and CDR2: LNHNV and YYDKDF (reference sequence). The CDR3 DNA follows: TGTGCCACCAGCAGAGGATCGGGGATGGGCAATCAGCCCCAGCATTTT. It codes for CATSRGSGMGNQPQHF.

The chain uses TRBV3-1 (or the pseudogene TRBV3-2) and TRBJ2-7; D tentatively fits TRBD1 or TRBD2 (5 bases each). Trimming left V 4 bases short and J 2 bases short, with 15 bases between. CDR3 length equals 15 residues. Germline V gives CDR1 LGHDT, CDR2 YNNKEL (reference sequence). The CDR3: CASSPARDATYEQYF. CDR3 nucleotide sequence: TGTGCCAGCAGCCCTGCCAGGGACGCAACCTACGAGCAGTACTTC.

This sequence joins TRBV10-3 and TRBJ2-3; 7 bases match TRBD2. The CDR3 totals 14 residues. The V and J ends lost 2 bases and 3 bases, in that order; junction bases with no gene match: 2. Germline CDR1 reads ENHRY; CDR2 reads SYGVKD. CDR3 sequence reads: CAISEQRGTDTQYF. In DNA, the CDR3 is TGTGCCATCAGTGAGCAGCGGGGTACAGATACGCAGTATTTT.

This clone was counted only a few times. This chain uses TRBV10-3 with TRBJ1-5; D may be TRBD1 (6 bases). Trimming removed 5 bases at V and 13 bases at J, with 15 bases between. CDR1 is ENHRY, CDR2 SYGVKD, per germline. This CDR3 spans 12 amino acids. CDR3 loop: CAISTLQGTQHF. The DNA of the CDR3 is TGTGCCATCAGTACCCTTCAGGGGACACAGCATTTT.

V is TRBV7-9 and J is TRBJ2-1; TRBD2 is a possible D gene (6 bases). This CDR3 spans 15 amino acids. With 4 bases removed from V and 6 bases from J, the gap between germline ends came to 16 bases. The germline V gene encodes CDR1 SEHNR and CDR2 FQNEAQ (reference sequence). The CDR3, as DNA: TGTGCCAGCAGCTCCCTTACGGGAGCTATCAATGAGCAGTTCTTC. This sequence encodes CASSSLTGAINEQFF. Complete variable domain (other parts from reference TRBV7-9 and TRBJ2-1): DTGVSQNPRHKITKRGQNVTFRCDPISEHNRLYWYRQTLGQGPEFLTYFQNEAQLEKSRLLSDRFSAERPKGSFSTLEIQRTEQGDSAMYLCASSSLTGAINEQFFGPGTRLTVL.

The chain has TRBV7-2 and TRBJ1-2; the match to TRBD1 covers 9 bases. The germline gives CDR1 SGHTA, CDR2 FQGNSA. The CDR3 contains 13 residues. Trimming cost V 6 bases and J 4 bases; bases outside gene matches: 3. CDR3 in DNA: TGTGCCAGCAGGGGACAGGGCGGCTATGGCTACACCTTC. It codes for CASRGQGGYGYTF.

The V call is TRBV15, the J call TRBJ1-2; D ambiguous. The CDR3 consists of 13 residues. V shed 3 bases and J shed 1 base, with 6 bases lying between them. The germline V gene has CDR1 LNHNV and CDR2 YYDKDF (reference sequence). The CDR3: CATSRVVNYGYTF. CDR3 DNA sequence: TGTGCCACCAGCAGGGTAGTTAACTATGGCTACACCTTC. Looking up the rest from reference TRBV15 and TRBJ1-2 gives the full variable domain: DAMVIQNPRYQVTQFGKPVTLSCSQTLNHNVMYWYQQKSSQAPKLLFHYYDKDFNNEADTPDNFQSRRPNTSFCFLDIRSPGLGDTAMYLCATSRVVNYGYTFGSGTRLTVV.

V gene TRBV5-1 combines with J gene TRBJ1-4; D gene unclear. The V end lost 4 bases, the J end lost 2 bases, and 15 bases lay between the germline ends. Germline V gene lookup returns CDR1 SGHRS and CDR2 YFSETQ. The CDR3 is 16 amino acids. The CDR3, as DNA: TGCGCCAGCAGCCCCGACCCTGGGCAGACTAATGAAAAACTGTTTTTT. This codes for CASSPDPGQTNEKLFF.

The chain has TRBV18 and TRBJ1-5; D remains unclear. CDR1 is KGHSH and CDR2 is LQKENI in the germline V gene. Trimming left V 3 bases short and J 3 bases short, with 21 bases between. The CDR3 totals 18 residues. CDR3 sequence (DNA): TGTGCCAGCTCACCTCGCCCTCCGACATCCCCTTCCAATCAGCCCCAGCATTTT. Translated: CASSPRPPTSPSNQPQHF.

The chain recombines TRBV5-8 with TRBJ1-2; TRBD1 agrees at 7 bases. Trimming cost V 0 bases and J 4 bases; bases outside gene matches: 6. Germline V lookup: CDR1 SGHTS, CDR2 YDEGEE. The CDR3 runs 15 residues. The CDR3 DNA follows: TGTGCCAGCAGCTTGGTCCTTTCAGGGGGCTATGGCTACACCTTC. This codes for CASSLVLSGGYGYTF.

The chain has TRBV4-2 and TRBJ2-2; 16 bases agree with TRBD2. The CDR3 contains 18 residues. The J segment lost 5 bases and the V segment lost 7 bases, leaving 10 bases of the junction unmatched. Germline V gene lookup returns CDR1 LGHNA and CDR2 YNFKEQ. CDR3 residues: CASNSGTSGRAYTGELFF. CDR3 DNA: TGTGCCAGCAACTCCGGGACTAGCGGGAGGGCCTATACCGGGGAGCTGTTTTTT.

DNA for the CDR3: TGTGCCAGCAGCTTCATCGGGGTTGGGCAGCCCCAGCATTTT. It translates to CASSFIGVGQPQHF. The chain links TRBV7-9 to TRBJ1-5, with no clear D. The CDR3 is made up of 14 amino acids. With 3 bases removed from V and 7 bases from J, the gap between germline ends came to 13 bases. Looked up from germline, CDR1 is SEHNR and CDR2 is FQNEAQ (reference sequence).

This chain uses TRBV4-1 with TRBJ2-7; 8 nucleotides align to TRBD2. This CDR3 region has 15 residues. The germline CDR1 and CDR2 sequences are MGHRA and YSYEKL. V was pared by 4 bases and J by 0 bases, with 5 bases of the junction left unmatched. CDR3 sequence reads: CASSLSSGPSYEQYF. The CDR3 DNA reads as TGCGCCAGCAGCCTGTCTAGCGGGCCCTCCTACGAGCAGTACTTC.

Note on this clone: The junction and the germline gene differ at one end; a read error may be behind it. The V gene is TRBV7-9, the J gene TRBJ2-2; D call uncertain. The CDR3 contains 14 residues. Germline CDR1 is SEHNR and CDR2 is FQNEAQ (reference sequence). CDR3 nucleotides: TGTGCCAGCACCTTACACAGAAACACCGGGGAGCTGTTTTTT. Protein: CASTLHRNTGELFF.

V gene TRBV10-3 combines with J gene TRBJ2-3; D is uncertain. Germline-derived CDR1 and CDR2 are ENHRY and SYGVKD. The CDR3 totals 16 residues. V lost 2 bases, J lost 0 bases, and 12 bases lay in between. CDR3 loop: CAISEPQPASTDTQYF. The DNA of the CDR3 is TGTGCCATCAGTGAGCCGCAGCCCGCTAGCACAGATACGCAGTATTTT.

The rearrangement links TRBV4-2 to TRBJ2-7; 8 bases agree with TRBD1. This CDR3 has 16 residues. Germline CDR1 reads LGHNA; CDR2 reads YNFKEQ. The J segment lost 4 bases and the V segment lost 4 bases, leaving 12 bases of the junction unmatched. The CDR3 loop is CASSLLTGTGDYEQYF. The CDR3 DNA reads as TGTGCCAGCAGCCTTCTTACCGGGACAGGCGATTACGAGCAGTACTTC.

The chain joins TRBV24-1 to TRBJ2-3; TRBD2 matches at 14 bases. Trimming removed 3 bases from V and 7 bases from J; junction bases left unmatched: 11. CDR3 length equals 18 residues. Germline V gene data show CDR1 as KGHDR and CDR2 as SFDVKD. The CDR3 DNA follows: TGTGCCACCAGTGATCCTTCCGGGACTAGCGGGAGTACACATACGCAGTATTTT. Translated, it gives CATSDPSGTSGSTHTQYF.

The chain has TRBV27 and TRBJ2-7; D is undetermined. The CDR3 runs 15 residues. The V end was cut by 3 bases, the J end by 4 bases, with 16 bases between. CDR1 and CDR2 (germline): MNHEY, SMNVEV (reference sequence). The CDR3 region is CASSFFKGFRYEQYF. CDR3 nucleotides: TGTGCCAGCAGTTTTTTTAAGGGATTCCGGTACGAGCAGTACTTC.